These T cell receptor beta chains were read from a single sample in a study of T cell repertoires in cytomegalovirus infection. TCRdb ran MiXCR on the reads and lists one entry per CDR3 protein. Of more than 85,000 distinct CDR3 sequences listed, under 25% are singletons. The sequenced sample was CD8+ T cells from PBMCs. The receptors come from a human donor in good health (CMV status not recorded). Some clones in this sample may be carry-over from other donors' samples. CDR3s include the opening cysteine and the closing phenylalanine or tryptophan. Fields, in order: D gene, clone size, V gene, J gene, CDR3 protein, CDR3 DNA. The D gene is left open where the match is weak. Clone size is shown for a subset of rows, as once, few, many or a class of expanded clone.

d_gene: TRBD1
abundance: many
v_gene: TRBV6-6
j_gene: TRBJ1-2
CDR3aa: CASSLGTGDYGYTF
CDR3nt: TGTGCCAGCAGTCTCGGGACAGGAGACTATGGCTACACCTTC

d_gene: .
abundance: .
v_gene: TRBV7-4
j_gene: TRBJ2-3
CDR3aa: CASRTDESTDTQYF
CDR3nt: TGTGCCAGCAGAACGGACGAGAGCACAGATACGCAGTATTTT

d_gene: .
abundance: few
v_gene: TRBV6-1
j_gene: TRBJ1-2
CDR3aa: CASSDGDGIYGYTF
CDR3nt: TGTGCCAGCAGTGATGGGGACGGTATCTATGGCTACACCTTC

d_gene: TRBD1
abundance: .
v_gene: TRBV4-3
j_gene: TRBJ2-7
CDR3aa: CASSQYRDREYEQYF
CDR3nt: TGCGCCAGCAGCCAGTACCGGGACAGAGAGTACGAGCAGTACTTC

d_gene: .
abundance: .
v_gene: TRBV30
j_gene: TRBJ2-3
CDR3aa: CAWSVGSDTQYF
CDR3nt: TGTGCCTGGAGTGTAGGGTCGGATACGCAGTATTTT

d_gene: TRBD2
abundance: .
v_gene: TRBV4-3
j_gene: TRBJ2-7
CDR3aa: CASSQESGRASEQYF
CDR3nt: TGCGCCAGCAGCCAAGAGAGCGGGAGGGCCTCCGAGCAGTACTTC

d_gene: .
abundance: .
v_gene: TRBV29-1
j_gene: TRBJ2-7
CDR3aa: CSAEVTGSYEQYF
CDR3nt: TGCAGCGCGGAAGTGACAGGTTCCTACGAGCAGTACTTC

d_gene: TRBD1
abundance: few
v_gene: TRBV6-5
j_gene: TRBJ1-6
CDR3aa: CASSYGTVTGSPLHF
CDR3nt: TGTGCCAGCAGTTACGGGACAGTCACGGGTTCACCCCTCCACTTT

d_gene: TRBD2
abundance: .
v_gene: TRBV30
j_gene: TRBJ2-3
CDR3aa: CAWSGLSTSGSTDTQYF
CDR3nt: TGTGCCTGGAGTGGCCTATCGACTAGCGGAAGCACAGATACGCAGTATTTT

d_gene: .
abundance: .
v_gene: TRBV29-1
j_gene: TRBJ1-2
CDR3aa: CSVEEGFYGYTF
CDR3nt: TGCAGCGTTGAAGAGGGTTTTTATGGCTACACCTTC

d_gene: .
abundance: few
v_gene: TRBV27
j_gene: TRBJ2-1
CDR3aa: CASSRPNDEQFF
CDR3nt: TGTGCCAGCAGCCGTCCCAACGATGAGCAGTTCTTC

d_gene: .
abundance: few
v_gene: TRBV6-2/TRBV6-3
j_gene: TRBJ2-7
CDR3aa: CASHPRARMVYEQYF
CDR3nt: TGTGCCAGTCATCCCCGGGCCAGGATGGTATACGAGCAGTACTTC

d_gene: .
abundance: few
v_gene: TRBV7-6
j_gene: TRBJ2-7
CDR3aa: CASALGDEQYF
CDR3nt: TGTGCCAGCGCTCTGGGGGACGAGCAGTACTTC

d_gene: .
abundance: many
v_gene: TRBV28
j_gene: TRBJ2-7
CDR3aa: CASSATSSYEQYF
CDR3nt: TGTGCCAGCAGTGCGACTAGTTCCTACGAGCAGTACTTC

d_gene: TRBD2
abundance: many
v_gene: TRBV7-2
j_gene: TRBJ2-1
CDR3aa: CASSLDLAGVNEQFF
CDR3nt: TGTGCCAGCAGCTTAGATTTAGCGGGAGTCAATGAGCAGTTCTTC

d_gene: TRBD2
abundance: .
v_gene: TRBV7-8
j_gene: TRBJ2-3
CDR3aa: CASIPVGLAGVSSTDTQYF
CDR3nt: TGTGCCAGCATCCCCGTTGGACTAGCGGGGGTCTCTAGCACAGATACGCAGTATTTT

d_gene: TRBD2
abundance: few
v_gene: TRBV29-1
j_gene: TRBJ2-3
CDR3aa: CSGIKAGGPLSTDTQYF
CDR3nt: TGCAGCGGAATTAAAGCGGGGGGGCCGTTGAGCACAGATACGCAGTATTTT

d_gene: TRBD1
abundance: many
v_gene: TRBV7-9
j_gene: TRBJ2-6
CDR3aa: CASSPWTGDAGANVLTF
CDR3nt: TGTGCCAGCAGCCCCTGGACAGGCGACGCTGGGGCCAACGTCCTGACTTTC

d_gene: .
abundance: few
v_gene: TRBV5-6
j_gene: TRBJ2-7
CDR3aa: CASSLGARDYEQYF
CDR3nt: TGTGCCAGCAGCTTAGGTGCAAGAGACTACGAGCAGTACTTC

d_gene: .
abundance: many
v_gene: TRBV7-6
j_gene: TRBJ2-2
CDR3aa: CASSLELDSFTGELFF
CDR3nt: TGTGCCAGCAGCTTAGAGCTTGACAGTTTTACCGGGGAGCTGTTTTTT

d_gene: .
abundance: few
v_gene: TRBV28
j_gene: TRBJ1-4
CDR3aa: CASSYGRPNEKLFF
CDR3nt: TGTGCCAGCAGTTATGGACGGCCTAATGAAAAACTGTTTTTT

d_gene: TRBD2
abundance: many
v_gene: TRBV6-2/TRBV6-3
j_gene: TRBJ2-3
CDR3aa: CASSWTSGGDYRTDTQYF
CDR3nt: TGTGCCAGCTCCTGGACTAGCGGGGGGGACTACCGCACAGATACGCAGTATTTT

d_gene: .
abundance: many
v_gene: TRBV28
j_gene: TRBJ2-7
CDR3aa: CASSLAGPYEQYF
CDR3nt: TGTGCCAGCAGTTTAGCAGGGCCCTACGAGCAGTACTTC

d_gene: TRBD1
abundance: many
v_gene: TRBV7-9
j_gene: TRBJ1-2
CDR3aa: CASRTEGQGTAPPRGYTF
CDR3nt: TGTGCCAGCAGAACCGAGGGACAGGGAACGGCCCCGCCGAGGGGCTACACCTTC

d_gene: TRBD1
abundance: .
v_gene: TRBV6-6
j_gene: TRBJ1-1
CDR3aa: CASSYRDRVYTEAFF
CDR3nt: TGTGCCAGCAGTTACAGGGACAGGGTTTACACTGAAGCTTTCTTT

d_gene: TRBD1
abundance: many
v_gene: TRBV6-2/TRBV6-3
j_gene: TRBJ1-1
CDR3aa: CASSPTGGLTEAFF
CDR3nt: TGTGCCAGCAGTCCCACAGGGGGACTTACTGAAGCTTTCTTT

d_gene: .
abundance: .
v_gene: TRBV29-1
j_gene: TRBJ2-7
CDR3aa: CSVGAGVSSYEQYF
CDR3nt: TGCAGCGTTGGGGCAGGGGTGAGCTCCTACGAGCAGTACTTC

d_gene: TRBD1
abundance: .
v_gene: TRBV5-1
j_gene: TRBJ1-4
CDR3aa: CASSHGQGGSNEKLFF
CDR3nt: TGCGCCAGCAGCCACGGACAGGGAGGGTCTAATGAAAAACTGTTTTTT

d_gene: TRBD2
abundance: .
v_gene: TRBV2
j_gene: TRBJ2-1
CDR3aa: CASRLAGGDNEQFF
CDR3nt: TGTGCCAGCAGACTAGCGGGGGGGGACAATGAGCAGTTCTTC

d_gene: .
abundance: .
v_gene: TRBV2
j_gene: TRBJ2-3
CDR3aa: CASSEGRWTSTDTQYF
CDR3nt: TGTGCCAGCAGTGAAGGGCGGTGGACAAGCACAGATACGCAGTATTTT

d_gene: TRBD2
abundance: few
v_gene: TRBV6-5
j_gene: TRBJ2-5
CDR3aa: CASSRGGLAGGAETQYF
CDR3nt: TGTGCCAGCAGTCGTGGCGGGCTAGCGGGAGGGGCAGAGACCCAGTACTTC

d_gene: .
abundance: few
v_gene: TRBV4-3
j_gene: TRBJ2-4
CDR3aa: CASSQGVGVGENIQYF
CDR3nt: TGCGCCAGCAGCCAAGGAGTGGGAGTGGGCGAAAACATTCAGTACTTC

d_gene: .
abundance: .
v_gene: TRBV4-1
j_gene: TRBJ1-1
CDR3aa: CASSQDRGEGNTEAFF
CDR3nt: TGCGCCAGCAGCCAAGACAGGGGCGAGGGTAACACTGAAGCTTTCTTT

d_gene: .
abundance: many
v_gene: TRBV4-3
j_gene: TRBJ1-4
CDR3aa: CASSQDEGEEEKLFF
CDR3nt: TGCGCCAGCAGCCAAGATGAAGGGGAGGAAGAAAAACTGTTTTTT

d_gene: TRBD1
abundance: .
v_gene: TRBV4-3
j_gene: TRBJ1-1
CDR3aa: CASSQDGQGGTEAFF
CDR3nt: TGCGCCAGCAGCCAAGATGGGCAGGGGGGCACTGAAGCTTTCTTT

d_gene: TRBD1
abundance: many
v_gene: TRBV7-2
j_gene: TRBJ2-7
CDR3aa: CASSGPRDRGRRWEQYF
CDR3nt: TGTGCCAGCAGCGGTCCTCGGGACAGGGGGCGTCGGTGGGAGCAGTACTTC

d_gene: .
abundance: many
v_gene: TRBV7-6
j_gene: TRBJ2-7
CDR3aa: CASSSSLGADAYEQYF
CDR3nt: TGTGCCAGCAGCTCTTCACTGGGAGCGGATGCCTACGAGCAGTACTTC

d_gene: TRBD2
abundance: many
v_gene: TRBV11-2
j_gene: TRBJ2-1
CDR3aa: CASSLLAGGPNEQFF
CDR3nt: TGTGCCAGCAGCTTACTAGCGGGAGGACCCAATGAGCAGTTCTTC

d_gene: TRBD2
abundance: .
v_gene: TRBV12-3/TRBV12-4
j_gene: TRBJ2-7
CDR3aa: CASRSGTSVESYEQYF
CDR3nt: TGTGCCAGCAGGTCCGGGACTAGCGTTGAGTCCTACGAGCAGTACTTC

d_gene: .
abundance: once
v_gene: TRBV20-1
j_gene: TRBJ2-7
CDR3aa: CSANYEQYF
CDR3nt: TGCAGTGCGAACTACGAGCAGTACTTC

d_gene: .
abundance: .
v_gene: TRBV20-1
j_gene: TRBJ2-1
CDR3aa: CSARGRRYNEQFF
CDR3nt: TGCAGTGCTAGGGGAAGACGGTACAATGAGCAGTTCTTC

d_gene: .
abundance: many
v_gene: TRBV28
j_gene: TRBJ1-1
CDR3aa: CASRTTGEIGAEAFF
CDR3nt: TGTGCCAGCAGGACTACTGGCGAAATCGGGGCTGAAGCTTTCTTT

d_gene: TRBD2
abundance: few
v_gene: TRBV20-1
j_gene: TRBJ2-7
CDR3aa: CSAIRLAGDSYEQYF
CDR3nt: TGCAGTGCCATTAGACTAGCGGGAGATTCCTACGAGCAGTACTTC

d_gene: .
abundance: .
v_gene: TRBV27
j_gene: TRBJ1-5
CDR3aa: CASSSYRAQPQHF
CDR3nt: TGTGCCAGCAGTTCTTACAGGGCCCAGCCCCAGCATTTT

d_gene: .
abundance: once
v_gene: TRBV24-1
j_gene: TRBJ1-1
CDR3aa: CATSAPGAQGITEAFF
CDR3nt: TGTGCCACCAGTGCCCCGGGCGCCCAGGGGATCACTGAAGCTTTCTTT

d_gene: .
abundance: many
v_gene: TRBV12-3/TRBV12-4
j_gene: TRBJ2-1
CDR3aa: CASSFVADSYNEQFF
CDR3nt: TGTGCCAGCAGTTTCGTAGCGGACTCCTACAATGAGCAGTTCTTC

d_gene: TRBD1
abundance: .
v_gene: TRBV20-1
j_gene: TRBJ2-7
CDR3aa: CSARDFGQAYEQYF
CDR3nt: TGCAGTGCTAGAGACTTTGGACAGGCGTACGAGCAGTACTTC

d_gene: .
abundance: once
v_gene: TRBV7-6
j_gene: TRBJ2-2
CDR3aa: CASSSSASGTGELFF
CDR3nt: TGTGCCAGCAGCTCCAGCGCATCCGGCACCGGGGAGCTGTTTTTT

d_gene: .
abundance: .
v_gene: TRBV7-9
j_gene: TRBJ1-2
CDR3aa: CASSFPPAEGIVGYTF
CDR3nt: TGTGCCAGCAGCTTTCCCCCCGCGGAAGGGATTGTCGGCTACACCTTC

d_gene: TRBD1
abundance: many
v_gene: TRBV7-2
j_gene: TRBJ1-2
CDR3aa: CASSYRDRAGYGYTF
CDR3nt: TGTGCCAGCAGCTACCGGGACAGGGCTGGCTATGGCTACACCTTC

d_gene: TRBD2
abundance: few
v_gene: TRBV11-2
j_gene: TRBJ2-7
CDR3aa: CASSFGGGTSGGYEQYF
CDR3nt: TGTGCCAGCAGCTTTGGGGGCGGGACTAGCGGGGGGTACGAGCAGTACTTC

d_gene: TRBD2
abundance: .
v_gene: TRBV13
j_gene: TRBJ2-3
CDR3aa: CASSITSGGRPSTDTQYF
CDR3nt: TGTGCCAGCAGCATCACTAGCGGGGGTCGACCTAGCACAGATACGCAGTATTTT

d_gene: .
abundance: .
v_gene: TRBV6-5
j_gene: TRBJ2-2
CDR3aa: CASREGANTGELFF
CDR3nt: TGTGCCAGCAGAGAGGGCGCGAACACCGGGGAGCTGTTTTTT

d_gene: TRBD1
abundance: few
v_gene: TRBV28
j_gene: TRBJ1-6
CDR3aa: CASSPRQGYSPLHF
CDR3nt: TGTGCCAGCAGTCCAAGACAGGGGTATTCACCCCTCCACTTT

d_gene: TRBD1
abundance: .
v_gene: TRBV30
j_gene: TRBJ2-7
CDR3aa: CAWSAGQGNEQYF
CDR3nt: TGTGCCTGGAGTGCGGGACAGGGGAACGAGCAGTACTTC

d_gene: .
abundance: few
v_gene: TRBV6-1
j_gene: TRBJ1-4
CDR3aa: CASSSSEPEKLFF
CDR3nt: TGTGCCAGCAGTTCGTCGGAACCTGAAAAACTGTTTTTT

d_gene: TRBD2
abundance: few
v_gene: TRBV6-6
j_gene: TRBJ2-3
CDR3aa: CASSRGLAGLSGDTQYF
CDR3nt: TGTGCCAGCAGTCGCGGACTAGCGGGGCTTAGCGGAGATACGCAGTATTTT